Below are 16 T cell receptor beta chains sequenced from a single sample in a study of Tregs in tolerant kidney transplant recipients. Generated by immunoSEQ multiplex PCR, the TCRdb table keeps only in-frame clones and is missing some. The record lists about 48,000 clones, of which the ten most abundant hold around 0.88%. Sequencing was performed on CD4+ T cells from blood, taken before the transplant. The receptors were sampled from a human donor who received a combined kidney and bone marrow transplant.

About this clone itself: The read terminates 3 residues ahead of where the CDR3 ends, so the germline J gene completes it. The rearrangement uses TRBV5-4 and TRBJ2-5; possibly TRBD1 for D (5 bases). The CDR3 sequence is 15 residues long. Germline values: CDR1 SGHNT, CDR2 YYREEE (reference sequence). Trimming left V 2 bases short and J 7 bases short, with 18 bases between. The DNA read from the CDR3 is TGTGCCAGCAGCTTTGGGTCCGTGGGGCGTGTGACC. Translation: CASSFGSVGRVT. The whole CDR3 is CASSFGSVGRVTQYF.

To note about this clone: Read coverage stops 3 residues before the CDR3 terminus; the germline J gene supplies the remainder. The rearrangement uses TRBV19 and TRBJ1-4; 8 nucleotides align to TRBD1. The V gene's germline CDR1 is LNHDA and CDR2 SQIVND (reference sequence). The CDR3 contains 13 residues. V lost 7 bases and J lost 5; bases outside the gene matches: 3. The CDR3 bases that were read are TGTGCCAGTACCAGGGGGCCCAATGAAAAA. Its translation is CASTRGPNEK. The whole CDR3 sequence is CASTRGPNEKLFF.

Concerning this clone itself: The CDR3 end lies 3 residues beyond the end of the read and is filled in from the germline J gene. V usage is TRBV30 and J usage is TRBJ1-1, with a possible D match to TRBD1 (5 bases). V was shortened by 5 bases and J by 1 base, with 14 bases between the two germline ends. CDR3 length: 14 residues. The germline gives CDR1 GTSNPN, CDR2 SVGIG (reference sequence). The covered CDR3 bases are TGTGCCTGGGGGGGGGAAACAGGGAACACTGAA. Translating gives CAWGGETGNTE. The whole CDR3 reads CAWGGETGNTEAFF. Variable domain in full (rest from reference TRBV30 and TRBJ1-1): SQTIHQWPATLVQPVGSPLSLECTVEGTSNPNLYWYRQAAGRGLQLLFYSVGIGQISSEVPQNLSASRPQDRQFILSSKKLLLSDSGFYLCAWGGETGNTEAFFGQGTRLTVV.

Of note for this clone: The read gets to within 3 residues of the CDR3 end, and the germline J gene fills in the rest. The rearrangement uses TRBV2 and TRBJ1-5; 7 nucleotides align to TRBD1. Looked up from germline, CDR1 is SNHLY and CDR2 is FYNNEI. The CDR3 is 13 residues long. With V trimmed by 8 bases and J by 3 bases, 4 bases remained unmatched. CDR3 in amino acids: CASEGQYNQPQHF. The CDR3 DNA, read in part, is TGTGCCAGCGAGGGACAGTACAATCAGCCC.

Worth noting for this clone: The CDR3 end is not reached by the read, which stops 3 residues before it; the germline J gene fills it in. The V and J genes are TRBV10-3 and TRBJ2-3, with 7 nucleotides matching TRBD2. Unmatched junction bases numbered 8, after V lost 5 bases and J lost 0 bases. The germline V gene encodes CDR1 ENHRY and CDR2 SYGVKD. This CDR3 has 16 amino acids. The CDR3: CAISLAASPSTDTQYF. Incomplete CDR3 DNA: TGTGCCATCAGTCTAGCGGCGAGTCCTAGCACAGATACG.

A word on this clone: The CDR3 end falls 3 residues outside the read, so it is completed with the germline J gene. This chain joins TRBV7-9 and TRBJ2-7, with 10 bases aligning to TRBD1. The germline V gene encodes CDR1 SEHNR and CDR2 FQNEAQ (reference sequence). The CDR3 spans 15 residues. V dropped 0 bases and J dropped 6; count of bases not matched to a gene: 5. CDR3 DNA, as far as it was read: TGTGCCAGCAGCTTAGCGGGACAGGGGAGCAGCGAG. Amino acid sequence: CASSLAGQGSSE. The whole CDR3 protein is CASSLAGQGSSEQYF.

About this clone: The read finishes 3 residues shy of the CDR3 end, and the germline J gene is used to complete it. V is TRBV5-6 and J is TRBJ2-3, with a tentative D call TRBD1 (6 bases). The CDR3 extends over 13 amino acids. Germline-derived CDR1 and CDR2 are SGHDT and YYEEEE. Partial CDR3 DNA: TGTGCCAGCAGCGTCCCAGGGGATGCGACG. Protein sequence: CASSVPGDAT. The CDR3 reads in full as CASSVPGDATQYF.

Notes on this clone: The read stops 3 residues short of the end of the CDR3; the missing end is completed from the germline J gene. The gene calls are TRBV19 and TRBJ1-2, with D perhaps TRBD1 (5 bases). Germline assignment: CDR1 LNHDA and CDR2 SQIVND (reference sequence). The CDR3 consists of 13 residues. Trimming shortened V by 5 bases and J by 5 bases, and 12 bases separated the two germline ends. The CDR3 bases that were read are TGTGCCAGTAGTTCCCAGGGTGGATATGGC. Residues: CASSSQGGYG. The entire CDR3 protein is CASSSQGGYGYTF.

To note about this clone: Read data end 3 residues before the CDR3 end; the end is taken from the germline J gene. This chain uses TRBV7-2 with TRBJ2-7; weak D call: TRBD2 (5 bases). The CDR3 is 15 amino acids. Germline-derived CDR1 and CDR2 are SGHTA and FQGNSA. V lost 2 bases, J lost 2 bases, and 13 bases lay in between. CDR3 region: CASSLSAGLAYEQYF. Partial CDR3 DNA: TGTGCCAGCAGCTTATCTGCGGGTTTAGCCTACGAG.

A remark on this clone: The CDR3 end lies 3 residues beyond the end of the read and is filled in from the germline J gene. The genes are TRBV20-1 and TRBJ1-5; 10 nucleotides align to TRBD1. The CDR3 sequence is 15 residues long. The V and J ends lost 1 base and 8 bases, in that order; junction bases with no gene match: 8. Germline assignment: CDR1 DFQATT and CDR2 SNEGSKA (reference sequence). The CDR3 loop reads CSARAGDRGREPQHF. The CDR3 bases that were read are TGCAGTGCTAGAGCCGGGGACAGGGGACGGGAGCCC.

On this clone itself: The read gets to within 3 residues of the CDR3 end, and the germline J gene fills in the rest. The chain is built from TRBV13 and TRBJ1-3; 9 positions agree with TRBD1. V lost 5 bases, J lost 0 bases, and 17 bases stayed unmatched. CDR3 length: 20 residues. Germline assignment: CDR1 PRHDT and CDR2 FYEKMQ (reference sequence). Partial CDR3 DNA: TGTGCCAGCAGCACCAGATTCCGACAGGGGGATTTTCACTCTGGAAACACC. Encoded protein: CASSTRFRQGDFHSGNT. The entire CDR3 is CASSTRFRQGDFHSGNTIYF.

Points on this clone: With the read ending 3 residues before the CDR3 end, the germline J gene is used to fill in that end. The chain has TRBV6-2 or TRBV6-3 and TRBJ2-3, with TRBD2 identical over 12 bases. V shed 4 bases, J shed 3 bases, and the junction held 2 bases outside the gene matches. Germline CDR1 is MNHEY and CDR2 is SVGEGT. This CDR3 spans 15 amino acids. The CDR3 sequence is CASSSLAGGTDTQYF. CDR3 bases read: TGTGCCAGCAGTTCTCTAGCGGGAGGGACAGATACG.

Comment on this clone: The sequenced fragment ends 3 residues before the CDR3 boundary, so the rest is inferred from the germline J gene. The chain joins TRBV5-1 to TRBJ2-3; TRBD1 matches at 7 bases. V lost 4 bases and J lost 5; bases outside the gene matches: 13. Germline values: CDR1 SGHRS, CDR2 YFSETQ. The CDR3 runs 16 residues. Partial CDR3 DNA: TGCGCCAGCAGCCTCCGAGTTACAGGGGTGGTAGATACG. Amino acids: CASSLRVTGVVDT. In full, the CDR3 reads CASSLRVTGVVDTQYF. The full variable domain, rest sourced from reference TRBV5-1 and TRBJ2-3, is KAGVTQTPRYLIKTRGQQVTLSCSPISGHRSVSWYQQTPGQGLQFLFEYFSETQRNKGNFPGRFSGRQFSNSRSEMNVSTLELGDSALYLCASSLRVTGVVDTQYFGPGTRLTVL.

A word on this clone: The read halts 3 residues ahead of the CDR3 end, with the missing end drawn from the germline J gene. This chain uses TRBV24-1 with TRBJ1-4; possibly TRBD1 for D (6 bases). Germline V gene data show CDR1 as KGHDR and CDR2 as SFDVKD. The CDR3 consists of 16 residues. Trimming took 2 bases from V and 7 from J, leaving 16 bases between them. The DNA read from the CDR3 is TGTGCCACCAGTGATTCCTCGGCAGGGGAGGGTGAAAAA. Its translation is CATSDSSAGEGEK. Given in full, the CDR3 is CATSDSSAGEGEKLFF.

Details on this clone: The read stops 3 residues short of the end of the CDR3; the missing end is completed from the germline J gene. J is TRBJ1-1 and V is TRBV29-1; tentative D call: TRBD1 (6 bases). This CDR3 is 12 amino acids long. Trimming removed 6 bases at V and 2 bases at J, with 10 bases between. The germline V gene encodes CDR1 SQVTM and CDR2 ANQGSEA. The CDR3 bases that were read are TGCAGCGTATGGACAGATAACACTGAA. Its translation: CSVWTDNTE. The whole CDR3 protein is CSVWTDNTEAFF.

Points on this clone: The read ends 3 residues shy of where the CDR3 ends; the end is completed using the germline J gene. This chain joins TRBV2 and TRBJ2-5, with D unresolved. The V and J ends lost 2 bases and 2 bases respectively, with 6 bases between them. The CDR3 sequence is 13 residues long. Germline V gene sequence: CDR1 SNHLY, CDR2 FYNNEI. CDR3 sequence reads: CASSEILQETQYF. The covered CDR3 bases are TGTGCCAGCAGTGAAATCTTACAAGAGACC.